This paragraph covers one T cell receptor beta chain sequence. The antigen is undetermined. This sample is part of a study of shared clonotypes between healthy human individuals. This table comes from immunoSEQ multiplex PCR, and its TCRdb copy is limited to in-frame clones, with some not included. Of some 470,000 clones listed, roughly four fifths are singletons. This CDR3 region has 18 residues. Per the germline V gene, CDR1 is LNHNV and CDR2 is YYDKDF (reference sequence). Trimming took 0 bases from V and 2 from J, leaving 19 bases between them. Unsorted samples used roughly 90 million PBMCs for genomic DNA. Study-wide results and caveats: Few donors limited the genetic and exposure-history diversity represented. Depth of sequencing was expected to influence donor clonotype sharing.

Sequencing was performed on PBMCs. The TCR sequence derives from a woman aged 40-49 years in good health. Some clones in this sample may be carry-over from other donors' samples. The J gene is TRBJ1-1, the V gene TRBV15, with unresolved D. DNA of the CDR3: TGTGCCACCAGCAGAGAGGAGGCGGTCCCTACCCCAAACACTGAAGCTTTCTTT. Amino acid sequence: CATSREEAVPTPNTEAFF.